The 10 T cell receptor beta chains given below trace back to one sample, sequenced in a study of blood T cell repertoires in COVID-19. Assay used: immunoSEQ multiplex PCR; TCRdb lists only in-frame clones, some missing. The sample includes 250,000 to 350,000 clones, roughly 91% seen only once; the top ten take 2% to 2.5%. Material: PBMCs or T cells enriched from blood (not recorded which). These receptors all stem from a woman aged 55-70 years in a cohort exposed to, infected with or recovered from COVID-19 (not recorded which).

CDR3 protein: CASRIGTRGYEQYF. The CDR3 nucleotides are TGTGCCAGCAGGATTGGGACTAGGGGCTACGAGCAGTACTTC. The chain couples TRBV28 to TRBJ2-7; 8 bases match TRBD2. This CDR3 region has 14 residues. CDR1 and CDR2 from the germline V gene are MDHEN and SYDVKM. V was clipped by 6 bases and J by 3 bases; unmatched bases: 7.

CDR3 in amino acids: CASSEAGLAGGPWTGELFF. CDR3 sequence (DNA): TGTGCCAGCAGTGAAGCAGGACTAGCGGGAGGGCCATGGACCGGGGAGCTGTTTTTT. V gene TRBV6-1 combines with J gene TRBJ2-2, with TRBD2 matching 15 bases. The CDR3 runs to 19 residues. CDR1 is MNHNS, CDR2 SASEGT, per germline. Germline trimming cut 0 bases from V and 5 bases from J; bases unmatched to any gene: 7.

The V call is TRBV4-1, the J call TRBJ2-7, with 7 bases fitting TRBD2. Germline CDR1 and CDR2: MGHRA and YSYEKL. This CDR3 comprises 14 residues. Trimming removed 0 bases from V and 6 bases from J; junction bases left unmatched: 5. The CDR3 loop is CASSQESGGPEQYF. The CDR3 DNA follows: TGCGCCAGCAGCCAAGAGTCGGGGGGACCCGAGCAGTACTTC.

The rearrangement links TRBV12-3 or TRBV12-4 to TRBJ1-2; D may be TRBD1 (6 bases). Trimming cost V 2 bases and J 3 bases, with 7 bases left between them. The CDR3 runs to 13 residues. The DNA of the CDR3 is TGTGCCAGCAGTTTACAGGGGCACTATGGCTACACCTTC. Translated, it gives CASSLQGHYGYTF.

This rearrangement joins TRBV10-1 to TRBJ2-1, with 9 nucleotides matching TRBD2. Germline V gene data show CDR1 as WNHNN and CDR2 as SYGVQD (reference sequence). The junction had 2 bases not matched to a gene; V was cut back by 3 bases and J by 2 bases. This CDR3 is 15 amino acids long. The CDR3 coding sequence is TGCGCCAGCAGTGAAGCGGGAGGTCCCTACAATGAGCAGTTCTTC. It is translated as CASSEAGGPYNEQFF.

The V gene is TRBV6-5, the J gene TRBJ1-4; 9 nucleotides match TRBD1. Losses at the gene ends were 6 bases for V and 1 base for J; bases not matched to a gene: 3. The germline CDR1 and CDR2 sequences are MNHEY and SVGAGI. CDR3 size: 15 residues. The CDR3 DNA reads TGTGCCAGCAGCTCGGACAGGGGAACTAATGAAAAACTGTTTTTT. It is translated as CASSSDRGTNEKLFF.

V gene TRBV28 combines with J gene TRBJ1-6, with D possibly TRBD1 on 6 matching bases. Trimming took off 2 bases at V and 6 bases at J, with 17 bases between the two ends. CDR3 length: 17 residues. Germline lookup yields CDR1 MDHEN and CDR2 SYDVKM. The CDR3 protein is CASSLNLGTSPNSPLHF. The CDR3 DNA sequence: TGTGCCAGCAGTTTAAATCTAGGGACATCCCCTAATTCACCCCTCCACTTT. Complete variable domain (other parts from reference TRBV28 and TRBJ1-6): DVKVTQSSRYLVKRTGEKVFLECVQDMDHENMFWYRQDPGLGLRLIYFSYDVKMKEKGDIPEGYSVSREKKERFSLILESASTNQTSMYLCASSLNLGTSPNSPLHFGNGTRLTVT.

The V gene is TRBV5-1, the J gene TRBJ2-3, with 8 bases matching TRBD2. Germline CDR1 and CDR2: SGHRS and YFSETQ. This CDR3 is built from 15 residues. V shed 0 bases and J 6 bases; nucleotides not matched to a gene: 6. This chain's CDR3 is CASSLAAGGGDTQYF. DNA of the CDR3: TGCGCCAGCAGCTTGGCGGCGGGAGGAGGTGATACGCAGTATTTT.

A single count supports this clone. The chain recombines TRBV4-3 with TRBJ2-3; 9 nucleotides match TRBD2. The CDR3 covers 15 residues. Losses at the gene ends were 1 base for V and 2 bases for J; bases not matched to a gene: 1. Germline assignment: CDR1 LGHNA and CDR2 YSLEER. The CDR3 coding sequence is TGCGCCAGCAGCCAAGCTAGCGGGGACACAGATACGCAGTATTTT. Encoded protein: CASSQASGDTDTQYF.

V usage is TRBV18 and J usage is TRBJ2-5; D call uncertain. The germline CDR1 and CDR2 sequences are KGHSH and LQKENI. The CDR3 loop spans 12 amino acids. The ends were cut back, 4 bases at V and 3 bases at J, with 6 bases in the middle. CDR3 sequence (DNA): TGTGCCAGCTCACGCGGTAAAGAGACCCAGTACTTC. Its protein is CASSRGKETQYF.